The text below deals with one T cell receptor (beta chain). The record originates from a study of blood T cell repertoires in COVID-19. Looking at the study overall: Collection of acute and convalescent COVID-19 samples took place in the United States, Italy and Spain. T cells, B-cell-depleted T cells, or PBMCs provided the cDNA or gDNA that served as material.

The CDR3 contains 16 residues. Germline V gives CDR1 MNHNS, CDR2 SASEGT. V dropped 2 bases and J dropped 7 bases, with 17 bases sitting between them. In the study's own analysis: Estimation of nucleated cell counts was performed using reference gene primer amplification. Profiled with immunoSEQ multiplex PCR; TCRdb holds only in-frame clones, not every one. Clone size and V and J calls were adopted from that table, with D and trimming inferred from the DNA. The profile covers roughly 75,000 clones, with about four fifths appearing a single time and roughly 30% taken by the ten largest. The TCR originated in a man in his 70s with acute or convalescent COVID-19. The sequenced material came from peripheral blood. The chain uses TRBV6-1 and TRBJ1-4, with a weak D call TRBD1 (5 bases). CDR3 DNA: TGTGCCAGCAGTGAAACCCCTCAGGGAGGTAGTGAAAAACTGTTTTTT. This codes for CASSETPQGGSEKLFF.